This T cell receptor (beta chain) was retrieved from a study of vaccination effects on CD4 cells after COVID-19. Study overall: Post-vaccine sample collection fell at a median of 72 days after the second dose.

Trimming removed 3 bases from V and 3 bases from J; junction bases left unmatched: 14. CDR3 length: 18 amino acids. The germline V gene encodes CDR1 MNHNS and CDR2 SASEGT. TCRdb's copy holds only in-frame clones and misses some; the assay was immunoSEQ multiplex PCR. The sample carries over 80,000 clones, more than 60% recorded once. ViraFEST expansion of antigen-specific CD4+ T cells with viral peptide pools preceded sequencing. At the end of 9 to 11 days of culture, CD4+ T cells were isolated. Of the BNT162b2 and mRNA-1273 vaccines, participants received two doses of one or the other. In the cultures, half the medium was exchanged for IL-2 medium on days 3 and 7. With respect to this clone: Its antigen is currently unknown.

The source of this sequence is a human donor who received a COVID-19 vaccine. The sample consisted of CD4+ T cells from PBMCs cultured with HCoV-OC43 spike peptides, taken after COVID-19 vaccination. Specified subset: HCoV-OC43 spike overlapping peptide pool stimulation. This sequence joins TRBV6-1 and TRBJ2-7, with 10 bases fitting TRBD2. CDR3 loop: CASSDPYPSGGDLYEQYV. The CDR3 bases are TGTGCCAGCAGTGATCCTTACCCAAGCGGGGGGGATCTCTACGAGCAGTACGTC.